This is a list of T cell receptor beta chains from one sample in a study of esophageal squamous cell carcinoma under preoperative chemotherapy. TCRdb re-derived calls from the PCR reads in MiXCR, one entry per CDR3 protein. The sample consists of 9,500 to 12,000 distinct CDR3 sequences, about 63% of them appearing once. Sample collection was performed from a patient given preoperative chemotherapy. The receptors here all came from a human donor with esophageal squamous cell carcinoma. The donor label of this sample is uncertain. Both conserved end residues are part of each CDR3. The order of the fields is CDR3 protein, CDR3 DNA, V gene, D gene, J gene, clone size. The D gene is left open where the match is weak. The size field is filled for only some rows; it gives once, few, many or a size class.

CDR3 protein: CASSQTGGSGANVLTF
CDR3 DNA: TGCGCCAGCAGCCAGACAGGGGGCTCTGGGGCCAACGTCCTGACTTTC
V gene: TRBV4-1
D gene: TRBD1
J gene: TRBJ2-6
clone size: many

CDR3 protein: CASSYRGQSYEQFF
CDR3 DNA: TGTGCCAGCAGTTACAGGGGCCAGTCCTACGAGCAGTTCTTC
V gene: TRBV6-5
D gene: -
J gene: TRBJ2-1
clone size: -

CDR3 protein: CASSAVSTDTQYF
CDR3 DNA: TGTGCCAGCAGTGCTGTGAGCACCGATACGCAGTATTTT
V gene: TRBV6-1
D gene: -
J gene: TRBJ2-3
clone size: few

CDR3 protein: CASNPRAYGAEQFF
CDR3 DNA: TGTGCCAGCAACCCAAGGGCGTATGGAGCTGAGCAGTTCTTC
V gene: TRBV6-1
D gene: -
J gene: TRBJ2-1
clone size: -

CDR3 protein: CASSDTWGGTDTQYF
CDR3 DNA: TGTGCCAGCAGTGATACCTGGGGCGGGACAGATACGCAGTATTTT
V gene: TRBV6-1
D gene: -
J gene: TRBJ2-3
clone size: medium-sized

CDR3 protein: CASSASGGVARDEQYF
CDR3 DNA: TGTGCCAGCAGTGCAAGCGGGGGTGTCGCCAGGGATGAGCAGTACTTT
V gene: TRBV6-1
D gene: TRBD2
J gene: TRBJ2-1
clone size: -

CDR3 protein: CASSLVSLAGSSYEQFF
CDR3 DNA: TGTGCCAGCAGCTTAGTCTCTCTAGCGGGAAGCTCCTACGAGCAGTTCTTC
V gene: TRBV7-2
D gene: TRBD2
J gene: TRBJ2-1
clone size: few

CDR3 protein: CASSELWLCATNIQYF
CDR3 DNA: TGTGCCAGCAGTGAATTGTGGCTGTGCGCCACAAACATTCAGTACTTC
V gene: TRBV6-1
D gene: -
J gene: TRBJ2-4
clone size: -

CDR3 protein: CASSFSIGTSSYNEQYF
CDR3 DNA: TGTGCCAGCAGTTTCTCAATAGGGACTAGCTCCTACAATGAGCAGTACTTC
V gene: TRBV27
D gene: TRBD2
J gene: TRBJ2-7
clone size: medium-sized

CDR3 protein: CASSDPRGAGETQYF
CDR3 DNA: TGTGCCAGCAGTGATCCTAGGGGGGCCGGAGAGACCCAGTACTTC
V gene: TRBV25-1
D gene: -
J gene: TRBJ2-5
clone size: -

CDR3 protein: CASSEFGGSYPETQYF
CDR3 DNA: TGTGCCAGCAGTGAATTTGGGGGAAGCTACCCAGAGACCCAGTATTTT
V gene: TRBV6-1
D gene: -
J gene: TRBJ2-3
clone size: -

CDR3 protein: CAIREGLAGDPDTQYF
CDR3 DNA: TGTGCCATCAGGGAGGGACTAGCGGGTGACCCAGATACGCAGTATTTT
V gene: TRBV10-3
D gene: TRBD2
J gene: TRBJ2-3
clone size: -

CDR3 protein: CASSFGQGTSTDTQYF
CDR3 DNA: TGCGCCAGCAGCTTCGGCCAGGGGACTAGCACAGATACGCAGTATTTT
V gene: TRBV5-1
D gene: -
J gene: TRBJ2-3
clone size: -

CDR3 protein: CASSTNRVKTQYF
CDR3 DNA: TGTGCCAGCAGTACTAACAGGGTAAAGACCCAGTACTTC
V gene: TRBV6-5
D gene: -
J gene: TRBJ2-5
clone size: -

CDR3 protein: CASSEGGAGAKNTQYF
CDR3 DNA: TGTGCCAGCAGTGAGGGGGGGGCGGGAGCCAAAAATACGCAGTATTTC
V gene: TRBV6-1
D gene: -
J gene: TRBJ2-4
clone size: few

CDR3 protein: CASSYEGVGGNTIYF
CDR3 DNA: TGTGCCAGCAGTTACGAAGGGGTTGGGGGAAACACCATATATTTT
V gene: TRBV6-5
D gene: -
J gene: TRBJ1-3
clone size: medium-sized

CDR3 protein: CASRYRGAGANVLTF
CDR3 DNA: TGTGCCAGCAGGTACAGGGGCGCCGGGGCCAACGTCCTGACTTTC
V gene: TRBV6-5
D gene: TRBD1
J gene: TRBJ2-6
clone size: -

CDR3 protein: CASTLLGSSSYNEQFF
CDR3 DNA: TGTGCCAGCACCCTGCTGGGCAGTTCTTCCTACAATGAGCAGTTCTTC
V gene: TRBV12-3/TRBV12-4
D gene: -
J gene: TRBJ2-1
clone size: -

CDR3 protein: CVSSYDTLETQYF
CDR3 DNA: TGTGTCAGCAGTTACGACACTCTCGAGACCCAGTACTTC
V gene: TRBV6-5
D gene: -
J gene: TRBJ2-5
clone size: -

CDR3 protein: CASSQGVNTGEQFF
CDR3 DNA: TGTGCCAGCAGCCAGGGTGTCAACACCGGGGAGCAGTTTTTT
V gene: TRBV6-1
D gene: -
J gene: TRBJ2-2
clone size: -